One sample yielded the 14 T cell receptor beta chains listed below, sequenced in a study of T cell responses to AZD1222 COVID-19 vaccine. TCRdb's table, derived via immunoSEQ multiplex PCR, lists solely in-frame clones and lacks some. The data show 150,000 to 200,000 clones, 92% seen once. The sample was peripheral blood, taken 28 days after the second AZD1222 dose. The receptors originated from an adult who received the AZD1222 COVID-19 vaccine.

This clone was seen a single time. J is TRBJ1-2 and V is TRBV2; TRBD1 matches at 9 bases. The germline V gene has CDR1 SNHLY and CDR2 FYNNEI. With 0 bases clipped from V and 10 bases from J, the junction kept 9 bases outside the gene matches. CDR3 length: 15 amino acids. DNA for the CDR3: TGTGCCAGCAGTGAAGCGCTTCGAGGGACAGGGATCTACACCTTC. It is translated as CASSEALRGTGIYTF.

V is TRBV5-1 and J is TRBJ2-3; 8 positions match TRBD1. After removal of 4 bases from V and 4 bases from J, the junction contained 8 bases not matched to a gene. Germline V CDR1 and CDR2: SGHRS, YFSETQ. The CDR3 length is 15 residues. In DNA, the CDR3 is TGCGCCAGCAGCGGCGGACAGGGCTTGGCAGATACGCAGTATTTT. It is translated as CASSGGQGLADTQYF. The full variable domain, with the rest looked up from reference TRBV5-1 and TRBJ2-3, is KAGVTQTPRYLIKTRGQQVTLSCSPISGHRSVSWYQQTPGQGLQFLFEYFSETQRNKGNFPGRFSGRQFSNSRSEMNVSTLELGDSALYLCASSGGQGLADTQYFGPGTRLTVL.

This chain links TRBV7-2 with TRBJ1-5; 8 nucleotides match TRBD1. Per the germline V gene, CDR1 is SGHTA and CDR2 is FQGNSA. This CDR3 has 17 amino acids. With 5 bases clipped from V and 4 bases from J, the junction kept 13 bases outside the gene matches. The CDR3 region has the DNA TGTGCCAGCAGCCCTACCATCACAACAGGGGGGAATCAGCCCCAGCATTTT. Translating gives CASSPTITTGGNQPQHF.

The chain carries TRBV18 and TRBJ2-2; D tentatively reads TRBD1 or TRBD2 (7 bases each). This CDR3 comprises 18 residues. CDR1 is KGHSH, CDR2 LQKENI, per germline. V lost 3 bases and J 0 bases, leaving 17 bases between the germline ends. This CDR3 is CASSPYGGTVTNTGELFF. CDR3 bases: TGTGCCAGCTCACCTTACGGGGGGACAGTTACGAACACCGGGGAGCTGTTTTTT.

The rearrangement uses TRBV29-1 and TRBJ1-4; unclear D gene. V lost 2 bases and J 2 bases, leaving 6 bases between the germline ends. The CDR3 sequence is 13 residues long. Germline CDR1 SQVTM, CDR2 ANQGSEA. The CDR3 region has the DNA TGCAGCGTTGAAAGCGGGACTAATGAAAAACTGTTTTTT. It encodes CSVESGTNEKLFF.

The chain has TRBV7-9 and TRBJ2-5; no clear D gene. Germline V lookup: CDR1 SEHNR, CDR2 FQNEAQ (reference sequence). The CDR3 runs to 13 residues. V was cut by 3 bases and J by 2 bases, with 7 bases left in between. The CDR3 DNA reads TGTGCCAGCAGCTTTGGAGTTCAAGAGACCCAGTACTTC. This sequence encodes CASSFGVQETQYF.

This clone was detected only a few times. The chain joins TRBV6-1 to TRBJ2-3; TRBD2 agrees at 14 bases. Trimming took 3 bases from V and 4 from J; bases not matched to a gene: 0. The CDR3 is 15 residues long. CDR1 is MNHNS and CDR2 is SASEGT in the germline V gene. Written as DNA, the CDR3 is TGTGCCAGCAGTGAGGGACTAGCGGGGGCAGATACGCAGTATTTT. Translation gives CASSEGLAGADTQYF.

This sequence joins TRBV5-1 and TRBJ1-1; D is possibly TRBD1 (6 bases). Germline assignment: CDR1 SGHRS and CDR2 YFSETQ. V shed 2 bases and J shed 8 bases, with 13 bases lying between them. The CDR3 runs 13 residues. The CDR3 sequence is CASSFKDSLEAFF. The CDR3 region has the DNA TGCGCCAGCAGCTTTAAGGACAGCTTAGAAGCTTTCTTT.

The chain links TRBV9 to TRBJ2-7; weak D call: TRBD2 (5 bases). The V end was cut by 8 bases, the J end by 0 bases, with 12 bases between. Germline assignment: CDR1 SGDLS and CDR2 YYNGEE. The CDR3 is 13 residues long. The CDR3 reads CASSRGSSYEQYF. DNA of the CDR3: TGTGCCAGTAGCCGAGGGAGCTCCTACGAGCAGTACTTC.

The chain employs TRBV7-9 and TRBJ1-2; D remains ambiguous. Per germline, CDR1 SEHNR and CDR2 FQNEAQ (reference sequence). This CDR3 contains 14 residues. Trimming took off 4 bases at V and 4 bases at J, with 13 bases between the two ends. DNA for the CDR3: TGTGCCAGCAGCTCGACAAGCGACACCTATGGCTACACCTTC. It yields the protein CASSSTSDTYGYTF. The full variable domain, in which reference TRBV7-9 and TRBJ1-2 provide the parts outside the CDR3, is DTGVSQNPRHKITKRGQNVTFRCDPISEHNRLYWYRQTLGQGPEFLTYFQNEAQLEKSRLLSDRFSAERPKGSFSTLEIQRTEQGDSAMYLCASSSTSDTYGYTFGSGTRLTVV.

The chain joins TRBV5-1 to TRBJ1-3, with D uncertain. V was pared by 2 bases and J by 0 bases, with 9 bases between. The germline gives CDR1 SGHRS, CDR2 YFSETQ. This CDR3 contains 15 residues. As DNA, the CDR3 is TGCGCCAGCAGCTTCGGGGAGGACTCTGGAAACACCATATATTTT. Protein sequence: CASSFGEDSGNTIYF.

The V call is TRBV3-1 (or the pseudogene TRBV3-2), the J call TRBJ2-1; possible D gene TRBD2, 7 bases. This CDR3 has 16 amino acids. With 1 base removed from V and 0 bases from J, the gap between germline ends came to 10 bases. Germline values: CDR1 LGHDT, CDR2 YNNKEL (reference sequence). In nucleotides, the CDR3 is TGTGCCAGCAGCCAAGCCGGGGGGCACTCCTACAATGAGCAGTTCTTC. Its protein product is CASSQAGGHSYNEQFF.

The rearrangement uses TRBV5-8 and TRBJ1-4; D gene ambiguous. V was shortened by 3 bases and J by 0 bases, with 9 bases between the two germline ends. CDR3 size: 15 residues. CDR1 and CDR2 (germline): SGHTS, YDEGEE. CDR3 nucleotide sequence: TGTGCCAGCAGCTCCCCAATAGCAACTAATGAAAAACTGTTTTTT. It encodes CASSSPIATNEKLFF.

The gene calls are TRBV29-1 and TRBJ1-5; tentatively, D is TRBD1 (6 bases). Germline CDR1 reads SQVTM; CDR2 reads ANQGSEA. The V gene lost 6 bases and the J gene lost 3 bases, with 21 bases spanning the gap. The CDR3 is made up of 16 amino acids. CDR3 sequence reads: CSVSSQGLGNNQPQHF. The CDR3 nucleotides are TGCAGCGTCTCTTCCCAGGGGCTGGGAAACAATCAGCCCCAGCATTTT.